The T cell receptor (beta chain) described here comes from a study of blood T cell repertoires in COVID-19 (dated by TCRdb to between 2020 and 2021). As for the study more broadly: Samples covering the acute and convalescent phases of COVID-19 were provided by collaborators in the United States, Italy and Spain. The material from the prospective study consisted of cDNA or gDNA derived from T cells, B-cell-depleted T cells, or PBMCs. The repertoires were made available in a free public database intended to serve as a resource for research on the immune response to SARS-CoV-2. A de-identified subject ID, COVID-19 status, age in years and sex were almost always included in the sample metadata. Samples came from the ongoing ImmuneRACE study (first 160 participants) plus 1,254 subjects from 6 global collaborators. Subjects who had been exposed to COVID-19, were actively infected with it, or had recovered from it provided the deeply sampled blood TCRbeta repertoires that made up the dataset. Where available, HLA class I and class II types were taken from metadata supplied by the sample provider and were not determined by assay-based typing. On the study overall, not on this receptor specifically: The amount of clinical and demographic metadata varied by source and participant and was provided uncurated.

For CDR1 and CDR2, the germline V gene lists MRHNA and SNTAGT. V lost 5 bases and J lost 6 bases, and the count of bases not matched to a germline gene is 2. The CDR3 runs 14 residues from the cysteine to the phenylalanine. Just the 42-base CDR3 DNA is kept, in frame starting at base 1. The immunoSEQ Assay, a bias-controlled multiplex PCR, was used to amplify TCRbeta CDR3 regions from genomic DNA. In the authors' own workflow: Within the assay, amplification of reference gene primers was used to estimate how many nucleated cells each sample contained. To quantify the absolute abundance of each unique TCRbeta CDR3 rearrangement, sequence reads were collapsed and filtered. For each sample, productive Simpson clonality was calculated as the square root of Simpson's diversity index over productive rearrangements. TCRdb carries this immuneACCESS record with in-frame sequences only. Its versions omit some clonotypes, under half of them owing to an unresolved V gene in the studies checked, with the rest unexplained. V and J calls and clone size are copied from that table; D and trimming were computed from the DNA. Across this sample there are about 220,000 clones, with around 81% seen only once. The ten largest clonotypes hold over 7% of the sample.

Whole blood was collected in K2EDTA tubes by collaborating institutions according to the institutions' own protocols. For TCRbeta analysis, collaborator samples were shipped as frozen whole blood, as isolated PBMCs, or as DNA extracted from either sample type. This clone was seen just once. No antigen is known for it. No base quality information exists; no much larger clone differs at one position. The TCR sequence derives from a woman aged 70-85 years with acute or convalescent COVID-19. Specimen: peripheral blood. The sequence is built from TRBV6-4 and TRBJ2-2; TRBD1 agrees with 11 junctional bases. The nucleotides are TGTGCCAGCAGTCGGGACAGGGGGTCCGGGGAGCTGTTTTTT. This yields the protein CASSRDRGSGELFF.